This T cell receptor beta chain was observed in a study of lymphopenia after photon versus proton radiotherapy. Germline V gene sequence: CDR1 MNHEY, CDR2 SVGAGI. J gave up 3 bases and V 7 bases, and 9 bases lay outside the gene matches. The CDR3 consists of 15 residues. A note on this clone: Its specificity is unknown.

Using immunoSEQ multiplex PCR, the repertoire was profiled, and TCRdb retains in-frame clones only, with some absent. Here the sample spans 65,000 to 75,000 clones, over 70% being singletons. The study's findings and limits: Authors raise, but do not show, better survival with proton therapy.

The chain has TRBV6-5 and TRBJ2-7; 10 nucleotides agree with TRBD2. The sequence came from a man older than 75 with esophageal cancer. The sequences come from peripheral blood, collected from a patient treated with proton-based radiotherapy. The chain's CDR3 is CASKGSTSGVYEQYF. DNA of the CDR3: TGTGCCAGCAAGGGTAGTACTAGCGGGGTCTACGAGCAGTACTTC.